The rows below give T cell receptor beta chains drawn from one sample of a study of shared clonotypes between healthy human individuals. The repertoire was sequenced with immunoSEQ multiplex PCR; TCRdb's copy has only in-frame clones and lacks some. The sample holds 650,000 to 800,000 clones, approximately 72% seen once. Sequencing input: memory CD4+ T cells sorted from blood. The receptor source for this set is a woman aged 30 to 39 in good health. The CDR3 runs from the conserved cysteine through the conserved F or W.

v_gene	len	CDR3aa
TRBV7-9	12	CASSRGNQPQHF
TRBV6-5	13	CASSLNGGYGYTF
TRBV4-1	13	CASSQVAEGRAFF
TRBV5-1	12	CASSVVQETQYF
TRBV5-1	15	CASSLVVGMADTQYF
TRBV7-9	13	CASLRTAYNEQFF
TRBV12-1	18	CASSSRDINDPESYEQYF
TRBV7-8	17	CASSLVTSGGLAGELFF
TRBV28	14	CASERGTEPYEQYF
TRBV7-9	17	CASSLPQITGGRGKLFF
TRBV18	16	CASSLGSFPPNNEQFF
TRBV28	12	CASSAQGNGYTF
TRBV7-2	15	CASSLDPGSYNEQFF
TRBV2	16	CASTSQGLADQETQYF
TRBV28	16	CASSLSGYIGNQPQHF
TRBV5-1	16	CASSLEAGVFTDTQYF
TRBV6-4	13	CASSDLATDTQYF
TRBV7-9	12	CASTQGMGEQFF
TRBV19	16	CASNDPGQNSGNTIYF
TRBV28	15	CASREQGASNQPQHF
TRBV28	15	CASSFLPGADYGYTF
TRBV27	16	CASSGDRAFVNTEAFF
TRBV7-8	16	CASSSSGLAGTYEQYF
TRBV28	16	CASSPLAGRVKNIQYF
TRBV5-1	14	CASSSGQPTYEQYF
TRBV5-1	14	CASRRASGSDTQYF
TRBV19	16	CASSLVGSGSVKKQFF
TRBV14	15	CASSQGRVAVGEQYF
TRBV28	14	CASSGRQASFGYTF
TRBV5-5	13	CASSRGGNQPQHF
TRBV11-3	14	CASSLTFSYNEQFF
TRBV18	15	CASSPRGGTNEKLFF
TRBV6-1	13	CASRGTVSYEQYF
TRBV28	16	CASRLPEREGVETQYF
TRBV28	14	CASTRGAPNYGYTF
TRBV7-6	16	CASSLGLAESQETQYF
TRBV2	13	CASSVMTEEKLFF
TRBV11-3	17	CASSSKIAKLSNQPQYF
TRBV6-5	14	CASSPLAGVNEQFF
TRBV18	15	CASSTGGEVGTEAFF
TRBV5-6	13	CASSLPGVETQYF
TRBV5-1	14	CANGPGLGRDEQYF
TRBV5-1	14	CASSQLAGTGELFF
TRBV5-1	16	CASSPNRGQGARGYTF
TRBV6-4	14	CASNPKGQVCCYTF
TRBV19	13	CASSIQLNQPQHF
TRBV7-9	16	CASSRGLAGAPDTQYF
TRBV28	17	CASSSPFDRRGNQPQHF
TRBV18	13	CASSPRGDYGYTF
TRBV4-2	13	CASSQGGTYEQYF
TRBV10-3	15	CAISVGPLGDGEQFF
TRBV7-3	16	CASSLGGLGSTDTQYF
TRBV29-1	12	CSVRGSSETQYF
TRBV5-4	15	CASSLAWSNQETQYF
TRBV7-2	15	CASSPYGPLQETQYF
TRBV23-1	14	CASSQGQVNQPQHF
TRBV19	15	CASSIAGVSYNEQFF